Shown below are 9 T cell receptor beta chains from a single sample sequenced in a study of blood T cell repertoires in COVID-19. The protocol was immunoSEQ multiplex PCR, while the TCRdb copy is restricted to in-frame clones and leaves out a portion. The repertoire includes a few hundred thousand clones, roughly 90% of them detected once, and 2.2% sits in the top ten. Sequenced sample: peripheral blood. The receptors here all came from a woman in her 50s with acute or convalescent COVID-19.

This clone has a single count. The V and J genes are TRBV30 and TRBJ1-1; 7 nucleotides line up with TRBD1. Germline trimming cut 3 bases from V and 2 bases from J; bases unmatched to any gene: 9. Germline V gene lookup returns CDR1 GTSNPN and CDR2 SVGIG (reference sequence). CDR3 length: 15 amino acids. CDR3 sequence reads: CAWRGIQGLNTEAFF. CDR3 bases: TGTGCCTGGAGGGGAATACAGGGGCTTAACACTGAAGCTTTCTTT.

This clone appeared a single time. The V gene is TRBV11-3, the J gene TRBJ1-2, with a tentative D call TRBD1 (5 bases). The CDR3 is made up of 14 amino acids. Per germline, CDR1 SGHNT and CDR2 YENEEA. Trimming shortened V by 3 bases and J by 6 bases, and 14 bases separated the two germline ends. CDR3 sequence reads: CASSFGGGAHGYTF. CDR3 bases: TGTGCCAGCAGCTTCGGTGGCGGGGCCCATGGCTACACCTTC.

This chain uses TRBV19 with TRBJ2-5, with D possibly TRBD2 on 5 matching bases. CDR1 is LNHDA and CDR2 is SQIVND in the germline V gene (reference sequence). The length of the CDR3 is 14 residues. The V gene lost 1 base and the J gene lost 0 bases, with 6 bases spanning the gap. The CDR3, as DNA: TGTGCCAGTAGTATAGCGGGGAACCAAGAGACCCAGTACTTC. It specifies CASSIAGNQETQYF.

The V and J genes are TRBV24-1 and TRBJ2-1, with D tentatively TRBD1 (5 bases). This CDR3 is 15 amino acids long. The germline gives CDR1 KGHDR, CDR2 SFDVKD. V was shortened by 4 bases and J by 4 bases, with 13 bases between the two germline ends. This CDR3 reads CATSDAATVYNEQFF. The CDR3 DNA sequence: TGTGCCACCAGTGACGCCGCGACAGTTTACAATGAGCAGTTCTTC.

This chain uses TRBV10-3 with TRBJ2-2, with D possibly being TRBD2 (5 bases). Trimming pared 5 bases from V and 0 bases from J, leaving 7 bases between. The length of the CDR3 is 14 residues. Germline V CDR1 and CDR2: ENHRY, SYGVKD. The chain's CDR3 is CAISWETNTGELFF. CDR3 nucleotides: TGTGCCATCAGTTGGGAGACGAACACCGGGGAGCTGTTTTTT.

This chain uses TRBV29-1 with TRBJ1-4; maybe TRBD1 (5 bases). The V gene's germline CDR1 is SQVTM and CDR2 ANQGSEA. CDR3 length: 13 residues. The V end lost 6 bases, the J end lost 8 bases, and 16 bases lay between the germline ends. CDR3: CSVTRVNGEKLFF. CDR3 nucleotides: TGCAGCGTGACCAGGGTGAATGGCGAAAAACTGTTTTTT.

This clone was found many times. The chain employs TRBV30 and TRBJ2-7; D remains ambiguous. Trimming shortened V by 2 bases and J by 2 bases, and 7 bases separated the two germline ends. CDR1 GTSNPN and CDR2 SVGIG come from the germline V gene (reference sequence). The CDR3 is made up of 12 amino acids. The CDR3 protein is CAWSLAAYEQYF. The CDR3 coding sequence is TGTGCCTGGAGTCTGGCGGCCTACGAGCAGTACTTC.

This chain links TRBV24-1 with TRBJ1-1; D remains ambiguous. There are 13 residues in the CDR3. The V and J ends lost 5 bases and 8 bases respectively, with 14 bases between them. CDR1 is KGHDR and CDR2 is SFDVKD in the germline V gene. CDR3 coding DNA: TGTGCCACCAGTGGGCGGAGCAGTTCGGAAGCTTTCTTT. Its protein is CATSGRSSSEAFF.

The chain has TRBV7-2 and TRBJ2-5, with 9 bases that match TRBD2. The CDR3 contains 14 residues. With 5 bases clipped from V and 3 bases from J, the junction kept 4 bases outside the gene matches. Germline V gives CDR1 SGHTA, CDR2 FQGNSA. The CDR3 bases are TGTGCCAGCAGCCCCAGACTAGCGGAAGAGACCCAGTACTTC. Its translation is CASSPRLAEETQYF.